Listed below are T cell receptor beta chains from one sample, sequenced in a study of blood T cell repertoires in COVID-19. Using immunoSEQ multiplex PCR, the repertoire was profiled, and TCRdb retains in-frame clones only, with some absent. Counted here are tens of thousands of clones, about nine tenths occurring once; the ten biggest clones make up about 2.5%. The sample comprised peripheral blood. Every receptor here comes from a human donor in a cohort sampled during active COVID-19. Each CDR3 is given with its conserved first and last residue. A D gene is named only where the DNA matches it firmly. A row's size may be missing; if present it is once, few, many or a size class.

>TRBV27|-|TRBJ2-1|TRBD1
TGTGCCAGCAGTTTAGCAGGGGGCGCTTTTAGTTCTAATGAGCAGTTCTTC
CASSLAGGAFSSNEQFF
>TRBV10-3|-|TRBJ2-4|-
TGTGCCATCAGTGAGTCGCAGGGCGGCAAAAACATTCAGTACTTC
CAISESQGGKNIQYF
>TRBV18|-|TRBJ2-1|-
TGTGCCAGCTCACCACGAACGGCCAGGTACAATGAGCAGTTCTTC
CASSPRTARYNEQFF
>TRBV11-2|-|TRBJ2-5|TRBD1
TGTGCCAGCAGCGCGGGGACAGGGGTAAGGGAGACCCAGTACTTC
CASSAGTGVRETQYF
>TRBV5-1|once|TRBJ2-2|TRBD1
TGCGCCAGCAGCTTGAACGGACAGGGGAACACCGGGGAGCTGTTTTTT
CASSLNGQGNTGELFF
>TRBV10-2|once|TRBJ2-5|TRBD2
TGCGCCAGCAGTGAGATCGGGGGGGCCCAAGAGACCCAGTACTTC
CASSEIGGAQETQYF
>TRBV29-1|-|TRBJ1-2|TRBD1
TGCAGCGTGGCGCGACCGGACAGGGGTCGGTCTAACTATGGCTACACCTTC
CSVARPDRGRSNYGYTF
>TRBV3-1/TRBV3-2|once|TRBJ2-7|-
TGTGCCAGCAGCGGCGGGTCCTACGAGCAGTACTTC
CASSGGSYEQYF
>TRBV9|-|TRBJ2-1|TRBD2
TGTGCCAGCAGCGTCATACCGGGACTAACTAATGAGCAGTTCTTC
CASSVIPGLTNEQFF
>TRBV19|-|TRBJ1-1|-
TGTGCCAGTAGTATAGGCAGGGGGAACACTGAAGCTTTCTTT
CASSIGRGNTEAFF
>TRBV20-1|-|TRBJ2-7|-
TGCAGTGCTAAGACTAACAACGAGCAGTACTTC
CSAKTNNEQYF
>TRBV4-3|-|TRBJ2-1|-
TGCGCCAGCAGCCAAGATCTTGGCGGCTATGAGCAGTTCTTC
CASSQDLGGYEQFF
>TRBV11-1|-|TRBJ2-2|-
TGTGCCAGCAAGCGGGGCAGGGGGCAAGAGGCCGGGGAGCTGTTTTTT
CASKRGRGQEAGELFF
>TRBV5-1|-|TRBJ2-3|TRBD1
TGCGCCAGCAGCTCTGGGACAGGGCGGGATACGCAGTATTTT
CASSSGTGRDTQYF
>TRBV18|once|TRBJ2-2|-
TGTGCCAGCTCACCAGAAGCGGCCGGGGAGCTGTTTTTT
CASSPEAAGELFF
>TRBV15|-|TRBJ2-1|TRBD1
TGTGCCACCAGCCGCCACCGGGACAGGGGATCAATCTATGAGCAGTTCTTC
CATSRHRDRGSIYEQFF
>TRBV9|-|TRBJ2-3|-
TGTGCCAGCAGCGTAGGCAGGTCGACAGATACGCAGTATTTT
CASSVGRSTDTQYF
>TRBV3-1/TRBV3-2|-|TRBJ2-3|-
TGTGCCAGCGCAAAAGATAAGCGCGCAGATACGCAGTATTTT
CASAKDKRADTQYF
>TRBV5-1|-|TRBJ2-7|TRBD1
TGCGCCAGCAGCTTGAATCCGGGACAGGGATCCTACGAGCAGTACTTC
CASSLNPGQGSYEQYF
>TRBV4-2|few|TRBJ2-3|-
TGTGCCAGCAGCCAAGAGGGAGCGGTGAACACAGATACGCAGTATTTT
CASSQEGAVNTDTQYF
>TRBV5-1|-|TRBJ1-1|-
TGCGCCAGCAGCCCTATCCAGACAGACAGGAGTGGGGCTTTCTTT
CASSPIQTDRSGAFF
>TRBV5-6|-|TRBJ2-2|TRBD1
TGTGCCAGCAGTCCACTAGGGACAGCCTACACCGGGGAGCTGTTTTTT
CASSPLGTAYTGELFF
>TRBV18|-|TRBJ1-6|-
TGTGCCAGCTCACCCCGTTGGGACTACGAGAATTCACCCCTCCACTTT
CASSPRWDYENSPLHF
>TRBV24-1|-|TRBJ1-1|TRBD1
TGTGCCACCAGTGATTCCCGGGGGCAGGGGGGAGCTTTCTTT
CATSDSRGQGGAFF
>TRBV28|-|TRBJ2-2|-
TGTGCCAGCAGTTTAAAAGGGAGGCTCACCGGGGAGCTGTTTTTT
CASSLKGRLTGELFF
>TRBV5-1|-|TRBJ2-3|-
-
CASILGEGSADTQYF
>TRBV9|few|TRBJ2-7|-
TGTGCCAGCAGCGCTCAGGGTTACGAGCAGTACTTC
CASSAQGYEQYF
>TRBV13|-|TRBJ1-3|-
TGTGCCAGCAGCTTAGGCAGGGGCTCTGGAAACACCATATATTTT
CASSLGRGSGNTIYF
>TRBV25-1|-|TRBJ1-2|TRBD1
TGTGCCAGCAGCAAGACAGGGGTACCCTATGGCTACACCTTC
CASSKTGVPYGYTF
>TRBV7-2|-|TRBJ2-5|-
TGTGCCAGCAGCTTAGGCGGCGCTGGGGAGACCCAGTACTTC
CASSLGGAGETQYF
>TRBV6-5|-|TRBJ2-5|TRBD1
TGTGCCAGCGGCCTGGACAGGGGGCAGGAGACCCAGTACTTC
CASGLDRGQETQYF